This is a list of T cell receptor beta chains from one sample in a study of breast tumors, draining lymph nodes, adjacent tissues. TCRdb fed the multiplex PCR reads into MiXCR, producing one record per CDR3 protein. The table has tens of thousands of distinct CDR3 sequences, roughly 41% seen once. Sequencing was done on a sample of breast tumor tissue. The receptors originated from a female donor with breast cancer. Some clones in this sample may be carry-over from other donors' samples. Both conserved end residues are part of each CDR3. The D gene is left open where the match is weak. A row's size may be missing; if present it is once, few, many or a size class.

TRBD1,many,TRBJ1-6,TRBV28,CASSARGRSNSPLHF,TGTGCCAGCAGTGCTAGGGGGCGAAGTAATTCACCCCTCCACTTT
TRBD1,NA,TRBJ2-4,TRBV5-1,CAGSYGQVLAKNIQYF,TGCGCCGGCAGCTACGGACAGGTCCTAGCCAAAAACATTCAGTACTTC
TRBD1,NA,TRBJ2-5,TRBV6-5,CASSSVPGGAGQTQYF,TGTGCCAGCAGTTCCGTTCCAGGGGGCGCGGGACAGACCCAGTACTTC
TRBD1,many,TRBJ1-2,TRBV6-5,CASSYGQGVPTF,TGTGCCAGCAGTTATGGACAGGGAGTACCCACCTTC
TRBD2,many,TRBJ2-3,TRBV10-3,CAILAGGTDTQYF,TGTGCCATCCTAGCGGGAGGCACAGATACGCAGTATTTT
NA,many,TRBJ2-4,TRBV19,CASSMVARENIQYF,TGTGCCAGTAGTATGGTGGCCAGGGAAAACATTCAGTACTTC
NA,NA,TRBJ1-2,TRBV2,CASSENLAVYGYTF,TGTGCCAGCAGTGAAAATTTGGCAGTCTATGGCTACACCTTC
TRBD2,once,TRBJ2-3,TRBV12-3/TRBV12-4,CASSWGTSGRSDTQYF,TGTGCCAGCAGTTGGGGGACTAGCGGGAGGTCGGATACGCAGTATTTT
NA,NA,TRBJ1-2,TRBV11-2,CASSFGVGYGYTF,TGTGCCAGCAGCTTTGGGGTCGGCTATGGCTACACCTTC
NA,NA,TRBJ2-1,TRBV20-1,CSARPSLDGPFF,TGCAGTGCTCGCCCATCGTTGGATGGGCCGTTCTTC
NA,NA,TRBJ1-3,TRBV5-1,CASSFGLQSGNTTYF,TGCGCCAGCAGCTTCGGCCTACAGTCCGGAAACACCACATATTTT
NA,NA,TRBJ2-3,TRBV7-9,CASSLAAGTSTDTRYF,TGTGCCAGCAGCTTAGCGGCGGGAACTAGCACAGATACGCGGTATTTT
TRBD1,many,TRBJ2-3,TRBV6-2/TRBV6-3,CASSLGQGTLPDTQYF,TGTGCCAGCAGCCTGGGACAGGGTACTCTCCCGGATACGCAGTATTTT
NA,NA,TRBJ1-5,TRBV19,CASSNPGEGETQHF,TGTGCCAGTAGTAACCCGGGGGAGGGGGAGACCCAGCATTTT